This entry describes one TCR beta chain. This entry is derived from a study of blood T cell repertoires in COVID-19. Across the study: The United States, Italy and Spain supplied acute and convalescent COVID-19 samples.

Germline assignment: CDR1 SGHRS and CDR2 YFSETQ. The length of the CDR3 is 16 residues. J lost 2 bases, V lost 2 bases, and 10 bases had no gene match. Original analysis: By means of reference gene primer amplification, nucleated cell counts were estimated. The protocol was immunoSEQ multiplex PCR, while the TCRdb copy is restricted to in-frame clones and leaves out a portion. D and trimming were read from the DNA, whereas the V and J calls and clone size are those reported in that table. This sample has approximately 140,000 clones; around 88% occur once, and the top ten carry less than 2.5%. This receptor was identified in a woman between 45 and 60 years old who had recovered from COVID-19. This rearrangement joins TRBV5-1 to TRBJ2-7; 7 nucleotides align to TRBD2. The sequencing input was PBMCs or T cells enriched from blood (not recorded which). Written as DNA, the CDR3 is TGCGCCAGCAGCTTCACTAGCGCCATCCATCCCTACGAGCAGTACTTC. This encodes CASSFTSAIHPYEQYF.